One and the same sample provided the 4 T cell receptor beta chains below, sequenced in a study of CXCR3-negative and CXCR3-positive naive CD8 T cells. cDNA libraries for TRB were generated by 5' RACE incorporating UMI labels. Reanalyzing the 5' RACE reads, TCRdb keeps one entry per CDR3 protein, without DNA. The sample's table shows roughly 120,000 distinct CDR3 sequences. Antigens for these TCRs are unknown. Overall study findings and caveats: Against CXCR3-negative naive cells, CXCR3-positive naive cells showed more hydrophobic TRB CDR3s.

Source material: naive CXCR3+ CD8+ T cells from blood. Subset described: CD45RO-CCR7+CD27+CD95- naive CD8+ T cells expressing CXCR3 (TNR3+). The source is a human donor in good health. Some clones in this sample may be carry-over from other donors' samples.

CDR3 protein: CASSFYYEQYF. This chain joins TRBV5-1 and TRBJ2-7. This CDR3 has 11 residues. The germline V gene has CDR1 SGHRS and CDR2 YFSETQ.

This sequence joins TRBV5-6 and TRBJ2-3; the TRBD1 assignment by TCRdb is unverifiable without DNA. CDR1 and CDR2 (germline): SGHDT, YYEEEE. The CDR3 is 15 amino acids. The CDR3: CASRQHLAPTDTQYF.

The rearrangement uses TRBV13 and TRBJ2-1; the TCRdb call, TRBD1, lacks DNA for checking. This CDR3 comprises 17 residues. CDR1 is PRHDT, CDR2 FYEKMQ, per germline (reference sequence). This chain's CDR3 is CASSTSGTRGSYNEQFF.

V and J are TRBV11-3 and TRBJ2-2. Germline CDR1 reads SGHNT; CDR2 reads YENEEA. The CDR3 length is 14 residues. Here the CDR3 reads CASSLGGNTGELFF.